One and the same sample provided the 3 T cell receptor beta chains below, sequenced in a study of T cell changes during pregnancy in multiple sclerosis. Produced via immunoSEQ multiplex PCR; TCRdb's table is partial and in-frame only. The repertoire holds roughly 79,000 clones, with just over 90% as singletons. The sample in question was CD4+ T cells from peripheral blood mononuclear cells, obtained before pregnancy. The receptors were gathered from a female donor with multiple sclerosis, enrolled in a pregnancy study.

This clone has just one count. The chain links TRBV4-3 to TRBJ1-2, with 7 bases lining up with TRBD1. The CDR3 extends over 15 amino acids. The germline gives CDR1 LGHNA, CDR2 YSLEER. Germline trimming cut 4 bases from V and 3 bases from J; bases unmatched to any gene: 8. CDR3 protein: CASSPGTVKDYGYTF. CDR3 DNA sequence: TGCGCCAGCAGCCCGGGGACAGTGAAAGACTATGGCTACACCTTC.

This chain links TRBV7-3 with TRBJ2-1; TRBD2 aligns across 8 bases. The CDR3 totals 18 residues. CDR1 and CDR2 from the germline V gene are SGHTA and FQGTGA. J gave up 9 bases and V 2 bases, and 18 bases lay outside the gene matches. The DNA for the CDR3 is TGTGCCAGCAGCTTAGGGGCCGGGGCGGGGGGCCCCAGTGGTGAGCAGTTCTTC. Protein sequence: CASSLGAGAGGPSGEQFF.

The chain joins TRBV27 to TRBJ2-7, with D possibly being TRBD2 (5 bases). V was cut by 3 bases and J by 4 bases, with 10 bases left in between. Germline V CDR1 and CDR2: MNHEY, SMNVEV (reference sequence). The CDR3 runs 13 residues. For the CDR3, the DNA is TGTGCCAGCAGTTTCCGGGGTATGTACGAGCAGTACTTC. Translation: CASSFRGMYEQYF.